The clone carrying this T cell receptor beta chain has a count of ten or more. The data stem from a study of tumor-infiltrating lymphocytes in oesophageal squamous cell carcinoma. This CDR3 has 18 residues. The germline gives CDR1 SGHRS, CDR2 YFSETQ. Trimming at V came to 1 base and at J to 0 bases, leaving 5 bases not matched to a gene. A single record per CDR3 protein comes from TCRdb applying MiXCR to the PCR reads. The data show some 25,000 distinct CDR3 sequences, with more than 30% seen just once and 20% to 25% held by the top ten. Source material: esophageal tumor tissue. This rearrangement joins TRBV5-1 to TRBJ2-1; 12 nucleotides match TRBD2. The TCR comes from a male donor with esophageal squamous cell carcinoma. In nucleotides, the CDR3 is TGCGCCAGCAGCTTGCTAGCGGGAGGGTTGGGCTCCTACAATGAGCAGTTCTTC. Residues: CASSLLAGGLGSYNEQFF.